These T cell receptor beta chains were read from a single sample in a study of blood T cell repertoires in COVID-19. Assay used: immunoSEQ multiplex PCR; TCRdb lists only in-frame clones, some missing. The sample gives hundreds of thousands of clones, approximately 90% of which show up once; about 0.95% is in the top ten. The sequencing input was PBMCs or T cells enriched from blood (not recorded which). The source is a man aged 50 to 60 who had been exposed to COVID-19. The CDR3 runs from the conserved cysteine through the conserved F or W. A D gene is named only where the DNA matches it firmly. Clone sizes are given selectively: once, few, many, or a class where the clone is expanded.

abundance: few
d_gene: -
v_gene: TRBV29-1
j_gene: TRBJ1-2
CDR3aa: CSVEAGRNYGYTF
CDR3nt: TGCAGCGTTGAGGCAGGGAGGAACTATGGCTACACCTTC

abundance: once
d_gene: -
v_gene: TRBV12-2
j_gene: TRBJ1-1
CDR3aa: CASRSPDRERTEAFF
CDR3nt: TGTGCAAGTCGCTCCCCTGACAGGGAACGAACTGAAGCTTTCTTT

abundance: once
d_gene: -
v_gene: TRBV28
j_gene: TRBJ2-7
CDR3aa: CASSGRVHEQYF
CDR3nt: TGTGCCAGCAGTGGCAGGGTCCACGAGCAGTACTTC

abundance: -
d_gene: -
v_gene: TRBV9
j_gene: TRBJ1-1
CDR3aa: CASSVGLHSTEAFF
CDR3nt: TGTGCCAGCAGCGTAGGATTGCATAGCACTGAAGCTTTCTTT

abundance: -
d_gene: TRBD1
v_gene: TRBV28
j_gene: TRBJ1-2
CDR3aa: CASSRRRDRGRRFYGYTF
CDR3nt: TGTGCCAGCAGTCGACGCCGGGACAGGGGGCGGCGGTTCTATGGCTACACCTTC

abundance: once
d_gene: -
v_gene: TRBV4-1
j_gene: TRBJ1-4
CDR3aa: CASSQVAKPNEKLFF
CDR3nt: TGCGCCAGCAGCCAAGTAGCCAAGCCGAATGAAAAACTGTTTTTT

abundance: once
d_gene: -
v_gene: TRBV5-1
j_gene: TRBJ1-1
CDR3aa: CASSLVRGSGTEAFF
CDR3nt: TGCGCCAGCAGCTTGGTTCGGGGTTCTGGCACTGAAGCTTTCTTT

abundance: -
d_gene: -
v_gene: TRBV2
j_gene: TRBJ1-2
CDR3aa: CASKTGWNYGYTF
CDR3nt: TGTGCCAGCAAAACAGGGTGGAACTATGGCTACACCTTC

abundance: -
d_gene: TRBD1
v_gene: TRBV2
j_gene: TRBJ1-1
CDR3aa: CASSDGTGGTEAFF
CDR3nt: TGTGCCAGCAGTGATGGGACAGGGGGCACTGAAGCTTTCTTT

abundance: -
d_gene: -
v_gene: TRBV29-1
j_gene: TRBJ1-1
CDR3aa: CSAIAGPEAFF
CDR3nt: TGCAGCGCAATTGCGGGGCCTGAAGCTTTCTTT

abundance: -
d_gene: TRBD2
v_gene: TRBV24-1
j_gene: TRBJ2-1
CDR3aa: CATSGAGGNEQFF
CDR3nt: TGTGCCACCAGTGGTGCGGGGGGGAATGAGCAGTTCTTC

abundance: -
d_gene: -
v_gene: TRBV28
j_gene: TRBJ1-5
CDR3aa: CASSSGDQPQHF
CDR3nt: TGTGCCAGCAGTTCGGGAGATCAGCCCCAGCATTTT

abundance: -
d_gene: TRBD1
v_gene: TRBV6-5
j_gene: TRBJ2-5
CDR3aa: CASRDTGGKETQYF
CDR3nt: TGTGCCAGCAGAGACACAGGGGGAAAAGAGACCCAGTACTTC

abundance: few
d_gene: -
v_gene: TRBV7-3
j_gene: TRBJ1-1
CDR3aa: CASSPQPGFEAFF
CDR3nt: TGTGCCAGCAGCCCCCAACCGGGTTTTGAAGCTTTCTTT

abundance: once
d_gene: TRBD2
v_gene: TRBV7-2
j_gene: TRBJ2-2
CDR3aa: CASSLTSGRIAGELFF
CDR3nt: TGTGCCAGCAGCCTCACTAGCGGGAGGATTGCGGGGGAGCTGTTTTTT

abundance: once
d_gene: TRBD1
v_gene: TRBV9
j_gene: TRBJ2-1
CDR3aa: CASSDGTGPGDEQFF
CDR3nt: TGTGCCAGCAGCGATGGGACAGGGCCAGGGGATGAGCAGTTCTTC

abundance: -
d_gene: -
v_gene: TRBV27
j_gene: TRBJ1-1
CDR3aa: CASSRLQEMNTEAFF
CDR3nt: TGTGCCAGCAGCAGGCTACAGGAGATGAACACTGAAGCTTTCTTT